Listed below are T cell receptor beta chains from one sample, sequenced in a study of blood T cell repertoires in COVID-19. Method: immunoSEQ multiplex PCR; TCRdb's copy keeps in-frame clones and lacks some. The sample consists of some 370,000 clones, 90% of them appearing once. The specimen sequenced was peripheral blood. The receptor source for this set is a young man with active or convalescent COVID-19. CDR3s leave out the opening cysteine and the closing phenylalanine or tryptophan. The size of a clone is reported for some rows only, either as once, few or many, or as a class for expanded clones.

cdr3_aa	clone_size	v_call	j_call
ASYSVDEQY	.	TRBV28	TRBJ2-7
ASSYVRGDWTDTQY	.	TRBV6-2/TRBV6-3	TRBJ2-3
ASSSDIRNTEAF	.	TRBV7-2	TRBJ1-1
ASSQGLSYRGNQPQH	.	TRBV3-1/TRBV3-2	TRBJ1-5
ASRPPRGPTDTQY	.	TRBV6-6	TRBJ2-3
ASSFGGSNQPQH	.	TRBV5-8	TRBJ1-5
ASSYSAGLTKNIQY	.	TRBV5-5	TRBJ2-4
ASISGSYEQY	.	TRBV19	TRBJ2-7
ASSWTGGTDTQY	.	TRBV3-1/TRBV3-2	TRBJ2-3
ASTMGQFNEKLF	once	TRBV7-9	TRBJ1-4
ASSVAQGYEQY	.	TRBV9	TRBJ2-7
ASSQTGGNQPQH	.	TRBV3-1/TRBV3-2	TRBJ1-5
ASSPWGGSYNEQF	.	TRBV11-2	TRBJ2-1
ASRGLLQETQY	.	TRBV4-1	TRBJ2-5
ATSDGDSGNTIY	.	TRBV24-1	TRBJ1-3
ASSLGPGTHGYT	.	TRBV7-9	TRBJ1-2
ASRPSGREETQY	.	TRBV6-6	TRBJ2-5
ASSPNQETQY	.	TRBV5-1	TRBJ2-5
ASSPGTRGPEAF	.	TRBV18	TRBJ1-1
ASSSPPRPQY	.	TRBV28	TRBJ2-5
ASSVGLAGYNEQF	.	TRBV2	TRBJ2-1
ASSLQGAYEQY	.	TRBV7-2	TRBJ2-7
ASSQDRGITGNTIY	.	TRBV4-3	TRBJ1-3
ASSYSGGSGGYT	.	TRBV6-5	TRBJ1-2
ASSLGAKNIQY	.	TRBV6-5	TRBJ2-4
ASSSGNQPQH	.	TRBV6-2/TRBV6-3	TRBJ1-5
ASSSRELPMYGYT	.	TRBV5-4	TRBJ1-2
ASSYDSHQPQH	.	TRBV6-5	TRBJ1-5
ATSRDFQDIYGYT	.	TRBV15	TRBJ1-2
ASSQGTTGGAYEQY	once	TRBV4-2	TRBJ2-7
ASSQDLAATNYGYT	.	TRBV14	TRBJ1-2
ASSLPLAGGSTDTQY	.	TRBV21-1	TRBJ2-3
ASSESLNTNYGYT	.	TRBV2	TRBJ1-2
ASSLTTSGSSYEQY	.	TRBV5-6	TRBJ2-7
ASSGRLTYEQY	.	TRBV9	TRBJ2-7
ASSRDSGLH	.	TRBV7-9	TRBJ1-6
ASSSGGTNEKLF	.	TRBV6-6	TRBJ1-4